This T cell receptor (beta chain) was captured by sequencing in a study of T cell repertoires in ileal Crohn's disease. Background on the study: About half of patients got postoperative therapy: about a dozen thiopurines, approximately 18 anti-TNF.

The data were produced by immunoSEQ multiplex PCR, yet TCRdb's version contains in-frame clones alone and is incomplete. The sample contains around 6,700 clones, more than 75% of which appear only once. In germline, CDR1 is SGDLS, CDR2 YYNGEE. CDR3 size: 14 residues. Trimming shortened V by 0 bases and J by 0 bases, and 4 bases separated the two germline ends. Study conclusions and caveats: High-frequency clones were more common in sorted CD8 than CD4 cells. Clonality above 26.8% at surgery always came with endoscopic recurrence.

Adults with ileal or ileocolonic Crohn's disease and an indication for resection were eligible. This clone has a handful of counts. Its target is not known. Sequencing was carried out using ileal tissue. The V call is TRBV9, the J call TRBJ1-5, with D unclear. This receptor was identified in an adult with Crohn's disease. This CDR3 reads CASSVGNSNQPQHF. The CDR3 DNA follows: TGTGCCAGCAGCGTAGGTAATAGCAATCAGCCCCAGCATTTT. Full variable domain (outside the CDR3, taken from reference TRBV9 and TRBJ1-5): DSGVTQTPKHLITATGQRVTLRCSPRSGDLSVYWYQQSLDQGLQFLIQYYNGEERAKGNILERFSAQQFPDLHSELNLSSLELGDSALYFCASSVGNSNQPQHFGDGTRLSIL.